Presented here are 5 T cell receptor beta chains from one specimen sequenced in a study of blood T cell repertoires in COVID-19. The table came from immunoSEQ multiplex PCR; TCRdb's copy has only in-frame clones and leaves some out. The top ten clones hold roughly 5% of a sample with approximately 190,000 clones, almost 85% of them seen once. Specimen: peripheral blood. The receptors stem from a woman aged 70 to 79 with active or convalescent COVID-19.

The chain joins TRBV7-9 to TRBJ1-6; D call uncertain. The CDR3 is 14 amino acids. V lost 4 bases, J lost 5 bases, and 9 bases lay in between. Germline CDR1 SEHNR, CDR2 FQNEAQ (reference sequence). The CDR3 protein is CASSSGQNNSPLHF. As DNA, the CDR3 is TGTGCCAGCAGCTCGGGTCAAAATAATTCACCCCTCCACTTT.

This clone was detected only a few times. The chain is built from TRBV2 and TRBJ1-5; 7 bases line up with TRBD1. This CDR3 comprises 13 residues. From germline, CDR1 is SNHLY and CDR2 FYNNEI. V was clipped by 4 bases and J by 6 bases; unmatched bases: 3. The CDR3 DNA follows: TGTGCCAGCAGTGGCCAGGGGGGTCAGCCCCAGCATTTT. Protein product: CASSGQGGQPQHF.

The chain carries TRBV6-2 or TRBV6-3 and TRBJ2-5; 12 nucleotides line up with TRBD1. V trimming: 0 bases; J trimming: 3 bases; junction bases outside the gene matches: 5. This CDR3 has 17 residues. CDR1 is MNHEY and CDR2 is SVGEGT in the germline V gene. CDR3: CASSYSLGQGAEETQYF. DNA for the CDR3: TGTGCCAGCAGTTACTCGCTGGGACAGGGGGCCGAAGAGACCCAGTACTTC.

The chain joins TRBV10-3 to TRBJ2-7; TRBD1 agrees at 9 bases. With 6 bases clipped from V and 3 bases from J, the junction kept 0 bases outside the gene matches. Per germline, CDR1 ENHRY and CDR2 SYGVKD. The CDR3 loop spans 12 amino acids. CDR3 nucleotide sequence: TGTGCCATCAGGGGACAGGGCTACGAGCAGTACTTC. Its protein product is CAIRGQGYEQYF.

This CDR3 reads CASSARRDSIDEQFF. CDR3 DNA: TGTGCCAGCAGCGCTCGACGGGACAGTATAGATGAGCAGTTCTTC. The chain couples TRBV9 to TRBJ2-1; 7 positions match TRBD1. In germline, CDR1 is SGDLS, CDR2 YYNGEE. The CDR3 loop spans 15 amino acids. V shed 3 bases, J shed 8 bases, and the junction held 11 bases outside the gene matches. The variable domain in full, with the rest retrieved from reference TRBV9 and TRBJ2-1, is DSGVTQTPKHLITATGQRVTLRCSPRSGDLSVYWYQQSLDQGLQFLIQYYNGEERAKGNILERFSAQQFPDLHSELNLSSLELGDSALYFCASSARRDSIDEQFFGPGTRLTVL.